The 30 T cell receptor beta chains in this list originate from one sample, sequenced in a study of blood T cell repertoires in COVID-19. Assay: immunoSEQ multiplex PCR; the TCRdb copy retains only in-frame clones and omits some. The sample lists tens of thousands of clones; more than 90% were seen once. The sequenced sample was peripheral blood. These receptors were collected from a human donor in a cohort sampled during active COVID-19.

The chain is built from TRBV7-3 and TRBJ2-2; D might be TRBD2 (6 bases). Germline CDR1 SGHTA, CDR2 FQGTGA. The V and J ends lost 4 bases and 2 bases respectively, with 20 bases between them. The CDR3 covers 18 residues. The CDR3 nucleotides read TGTGCCAGCAGCTCACACCCTACCGGGACTGGAAACACCGGGGAGCTGTTTTTT. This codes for CASSSHPTGTGNTGELFF.

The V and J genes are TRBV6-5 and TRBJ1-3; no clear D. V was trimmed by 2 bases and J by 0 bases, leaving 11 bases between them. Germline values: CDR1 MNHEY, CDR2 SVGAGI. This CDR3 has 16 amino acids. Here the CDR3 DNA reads TGTGCCAGCAGTTACGACACTTTGAGCTCTGGAAACACCATATATTTT. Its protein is CASSYDTLSSGNTIYF.

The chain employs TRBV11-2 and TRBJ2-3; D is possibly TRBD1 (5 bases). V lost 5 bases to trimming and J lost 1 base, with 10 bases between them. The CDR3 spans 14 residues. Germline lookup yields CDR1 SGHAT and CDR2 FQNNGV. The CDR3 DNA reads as TGTGCCAGCAGCCCTGACAGACGCACAGATACGCAGTATTTT. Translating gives CASSPDRRTDTQYF.

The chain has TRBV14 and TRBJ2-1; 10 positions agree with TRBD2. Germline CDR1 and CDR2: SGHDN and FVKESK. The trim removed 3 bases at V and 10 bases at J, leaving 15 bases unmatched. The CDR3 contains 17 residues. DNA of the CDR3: TGTGCCAGCAGCCATTTTACAAAGCGGGAGGGTCCCCGGGAGCAGTTCTTC. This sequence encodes CASSHFTKREGPREQFF.

The CDR3 sequence: CASSLAGTGVPYEQYF. The CDR3 bases are TGTGCCAGCAGCTTGGCTGGGACAGGGGTTCCCTACGAGCAGTACTTC. The chain carries TRBV5-5 and TRBJ2-7; 10 bases are a match to TRBD1. This CDR3 is built from 16 residues. V shed 0 bases, J shed 2 bases, and the junction held 5 bases outside the gene matches. Germline CDR1 is SGHKS and CDR2 is YYEKEE (reference sequence).

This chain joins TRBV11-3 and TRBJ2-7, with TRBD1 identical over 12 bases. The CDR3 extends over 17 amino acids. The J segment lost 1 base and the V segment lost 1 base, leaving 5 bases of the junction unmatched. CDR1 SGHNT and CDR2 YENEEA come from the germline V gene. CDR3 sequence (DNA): TGTGCCAGCAGCTTAGTAAGGGACAGGGGGCTGTCCTACGAGCAGTACTTC. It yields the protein CASSLVRDRGLSYEQYF. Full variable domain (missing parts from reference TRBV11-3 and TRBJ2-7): EAGVVQSPRYKIIEKKQPVAFWCNPISGHNTLYWYLQNLGQGPELLIRYENEEAVDDSQLPKDRFSAERLKGVDSTLKIQPAELGDSAVYLCASSLVRDRGLSYEQYFGPGTRLTVT.

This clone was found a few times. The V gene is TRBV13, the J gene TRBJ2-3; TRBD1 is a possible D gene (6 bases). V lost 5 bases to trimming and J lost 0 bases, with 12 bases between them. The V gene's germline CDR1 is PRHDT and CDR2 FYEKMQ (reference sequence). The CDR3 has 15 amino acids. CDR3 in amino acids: CASSQDSASTDTQYF. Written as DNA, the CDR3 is TGTGCCAGCAGCCAGGACAGTGCTAGCACAGATACGCAGTATTTT.

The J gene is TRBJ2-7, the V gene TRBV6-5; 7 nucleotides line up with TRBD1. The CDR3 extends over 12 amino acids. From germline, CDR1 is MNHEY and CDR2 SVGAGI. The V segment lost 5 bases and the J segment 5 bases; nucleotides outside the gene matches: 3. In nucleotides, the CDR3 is TGTGCCAGCAGTAACAGGGGACACGAGCAGTACTTC. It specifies CASSNRGHEQYF.

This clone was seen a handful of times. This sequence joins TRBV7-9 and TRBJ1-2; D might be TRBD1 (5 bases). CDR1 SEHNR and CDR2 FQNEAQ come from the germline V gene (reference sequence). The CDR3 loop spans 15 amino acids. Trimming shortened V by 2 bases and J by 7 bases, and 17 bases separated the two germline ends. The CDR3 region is CASSLHGPTVAGYTF. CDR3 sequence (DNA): TGTGCCAGCAGCTTACACGGCCCGACAGTGGCTGGCTACACCTTC.

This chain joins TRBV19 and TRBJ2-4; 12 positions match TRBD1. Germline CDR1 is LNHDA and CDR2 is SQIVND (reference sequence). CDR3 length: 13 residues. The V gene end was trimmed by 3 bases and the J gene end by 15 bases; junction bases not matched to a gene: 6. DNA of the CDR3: TGTGCCAGTAGTATGGGACAGGGGGCCTGGCCGTACTTC. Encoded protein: CASSMGQGAWPYF.

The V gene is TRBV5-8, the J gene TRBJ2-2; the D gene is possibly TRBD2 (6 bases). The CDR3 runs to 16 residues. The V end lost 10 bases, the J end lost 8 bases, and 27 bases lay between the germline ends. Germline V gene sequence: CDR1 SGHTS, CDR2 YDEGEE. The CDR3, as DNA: TGTGCCGAACCTAACGTGGCGGGACCTAGGAGAGGGGAGCTGTTTTTT. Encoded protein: CAEPNVAGPRRGELFF.

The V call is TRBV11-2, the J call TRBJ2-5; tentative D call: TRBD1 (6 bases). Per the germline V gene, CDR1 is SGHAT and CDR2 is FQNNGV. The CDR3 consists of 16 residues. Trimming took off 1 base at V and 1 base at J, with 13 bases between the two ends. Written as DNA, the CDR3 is TGTGCCAGCAGCTTAGGGGTCGGCAGGGGCCAAGAGACCCAGTACTTC. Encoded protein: CASSLGVGRGQETQYF.

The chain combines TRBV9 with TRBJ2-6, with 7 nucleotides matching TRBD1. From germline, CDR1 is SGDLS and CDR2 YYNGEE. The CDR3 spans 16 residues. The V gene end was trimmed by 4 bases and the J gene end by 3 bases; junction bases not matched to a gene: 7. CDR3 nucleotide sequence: TGTGCCAGCAGCTTAACGACAGGGTTTGGGGCCAACGTCCTGACTTTC. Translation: CASSLTTGFGANVLTF. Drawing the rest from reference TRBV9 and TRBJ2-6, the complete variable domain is DSGVTQTPKHLITATGQRVTLRCSPRSGDLSVYWYQQSLDQGLQFLIQYYNGEERAKGNILERFSAQQFPDLHSELNLSSLELGDSALYFCASSLTTGFGANVLTFGAGSRLTVL.

The CDR3 sequence: CASSPVPREQPQHF. The CDR3 nucleotides are TGTGCCAGCTCGCCAGTTCCAAGGGAGCAGCCCCAGCATTTT. The chain uses TRBV18 and TRBJ1-5, with D unclear. V lost 6 bases, J lost 7 bases, and 16 bases lay in between. Germline values: CDR1 KGHSH, CDR2 LQKENI. The CDR3 runs 14 residues. Variable domain in full (rest from reference TRBV18 and TRBJ1-5): NAGVMQNPRHLVRRRGQEARLRCSPMKGHSHVYWYRQLPEEGLKFMVYLQKENIIDESGMPKERFSAEFPKEGPSILRIQQVVRGDSAAYFCASSPVPREQPQHFGDGTRLSIL.

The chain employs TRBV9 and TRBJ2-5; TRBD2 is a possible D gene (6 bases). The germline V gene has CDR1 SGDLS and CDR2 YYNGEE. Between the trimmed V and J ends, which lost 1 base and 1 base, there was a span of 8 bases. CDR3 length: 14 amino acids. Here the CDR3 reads CASSVHSGQETQYF. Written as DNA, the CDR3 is TGTGCCAGCAGCGTACATAGCGGCCAAGAGACCCAGTACTTC.

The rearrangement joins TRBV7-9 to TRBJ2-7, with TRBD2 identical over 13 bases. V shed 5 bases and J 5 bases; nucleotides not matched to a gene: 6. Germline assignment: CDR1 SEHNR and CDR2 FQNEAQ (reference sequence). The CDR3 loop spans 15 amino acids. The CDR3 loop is CASSLGTSGADEQYF. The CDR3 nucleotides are TGTGCCAGCAGCCTCGGGACTAGCGGGGCCGACGAGCAGTACTTC.

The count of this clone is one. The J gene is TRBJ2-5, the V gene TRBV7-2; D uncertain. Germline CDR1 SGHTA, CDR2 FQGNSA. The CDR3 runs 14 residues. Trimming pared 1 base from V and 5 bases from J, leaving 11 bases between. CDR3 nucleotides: TGTGCCAGCAGCTTAGTCCGGGTCTTGGAGACCCAGTACTTC. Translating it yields CASSLVRVLETQYF.

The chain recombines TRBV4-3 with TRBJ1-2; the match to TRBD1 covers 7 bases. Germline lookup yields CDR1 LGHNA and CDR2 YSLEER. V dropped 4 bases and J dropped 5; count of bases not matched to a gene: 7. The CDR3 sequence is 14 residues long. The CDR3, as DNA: TGCGCCAGCAGCCCTAGGGACAGCCTTTATGGCTACACCTTC. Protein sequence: CASSPRDSLYGYTF.

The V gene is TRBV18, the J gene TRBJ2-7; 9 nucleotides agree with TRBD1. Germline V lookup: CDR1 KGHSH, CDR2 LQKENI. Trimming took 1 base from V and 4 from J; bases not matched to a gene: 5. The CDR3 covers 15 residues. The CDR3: CASSPLQTGGYEQYF. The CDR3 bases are TGTGCCAGCTCACCACTTCAGACAGGGGGGTACGAGCAGTACTTC. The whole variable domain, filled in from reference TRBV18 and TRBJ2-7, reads NAGVMQNPRHLVRRRGQEARLRCSPMKGHSHVYWYRQLPEEGLKFMVYLQKENIIDESGMPKERFSAEFPKEGPSILRIQQVVRGDSAAYFCASSPLQTGGYEQYFGPGTRLTVT.

CDR3 bases: TGCGCCAGCAGCCCGGGGGTTCAGAGCTCTGGAAACACCATATATTTT. The encoded protein is CASSPGVQSSGNTIYF. The V and J genes are TRBV5-1 and TRBJ1-3; a weak D match, TRBD1 (5 bases). The V gene's germline CDR1 is SGHRS and CDR2 YFSETQ. The CDR3 is 16 residues long. Trimming removed 4 bases at V and 0 bases at J, with 14 bases between. Using reference TRBV5-1 and TRBJ1-3 for the parts outside the CDR3, the full variable domain is KAGVTQTPRYLIKTRGQQVTLSCSPISGHRSVSWYQQTPGQGLQFLFEYFSETQRNKGNFPGRFSGRQFSNSRSEMNVSTLELGDSALYLCASSPGVQSSGNTIYFGEGSWLTVV.

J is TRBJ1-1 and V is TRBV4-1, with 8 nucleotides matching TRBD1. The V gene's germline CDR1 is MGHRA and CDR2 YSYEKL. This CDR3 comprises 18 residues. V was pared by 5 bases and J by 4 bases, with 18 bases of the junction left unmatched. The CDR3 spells CASSFTAGQAILFTEAFF. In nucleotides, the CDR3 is TGCGCCAGCAGCTTCACGGCGGGACAGGCAATCCTATTCACTGAAGCTTTCTTT.

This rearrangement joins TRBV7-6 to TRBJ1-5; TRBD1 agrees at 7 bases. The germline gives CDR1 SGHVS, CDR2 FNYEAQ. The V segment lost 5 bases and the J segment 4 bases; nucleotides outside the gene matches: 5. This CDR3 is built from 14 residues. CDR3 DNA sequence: TGTGCCAGCAGCCAGGGGACAGATAATCAGCCCCAGCATTTT. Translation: CASSQGTDNQPQHF. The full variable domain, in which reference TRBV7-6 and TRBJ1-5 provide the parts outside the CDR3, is GAGVSQSPRYKVTKRGQDVALRCDPISGHVSLYWYRQALGQGPEFLTYFNYEAQQDKSGLPNDRFSAERPEGSISTLTIQRTEQRDSAMYRCASSQGTDNQPQHFGDGTRLSIL.

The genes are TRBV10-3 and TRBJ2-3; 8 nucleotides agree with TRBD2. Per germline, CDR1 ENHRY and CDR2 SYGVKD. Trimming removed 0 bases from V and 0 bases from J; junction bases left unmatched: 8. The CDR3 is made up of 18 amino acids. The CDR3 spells CAISESGLVGYSTDTQYF. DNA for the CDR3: TGTGCCATCAGTGAGTCGGGACTAGTCGGATATAGCACAGATACGCAGTATTTT.

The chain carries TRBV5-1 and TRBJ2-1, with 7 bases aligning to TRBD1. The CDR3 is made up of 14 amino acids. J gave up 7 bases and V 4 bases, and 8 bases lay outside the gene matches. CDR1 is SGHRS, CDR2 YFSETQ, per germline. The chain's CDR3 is CASSSGQAWNEQFF. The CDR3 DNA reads TGCGCCAGCAGCAGCGGACAGGCGTGGAATGAGCAGTTCTTC.

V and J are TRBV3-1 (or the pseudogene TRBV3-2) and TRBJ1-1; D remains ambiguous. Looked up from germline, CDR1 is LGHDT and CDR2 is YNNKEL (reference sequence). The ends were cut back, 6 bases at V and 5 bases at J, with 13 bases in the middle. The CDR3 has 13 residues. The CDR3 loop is CASREGVGTEAFF. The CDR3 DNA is TGTGCCAGCAGAGAGGGTGTAGGAACTGAAGCTTTCTTT.

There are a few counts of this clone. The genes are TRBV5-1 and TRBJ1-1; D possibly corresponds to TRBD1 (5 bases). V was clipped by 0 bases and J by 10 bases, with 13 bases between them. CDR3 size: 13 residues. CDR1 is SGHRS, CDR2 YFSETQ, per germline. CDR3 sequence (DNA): TGCGCCAGCAGCTTGGAGGAAGGGGCGGTAGCTTTCTTT. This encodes CASSLEEGAVAFF.

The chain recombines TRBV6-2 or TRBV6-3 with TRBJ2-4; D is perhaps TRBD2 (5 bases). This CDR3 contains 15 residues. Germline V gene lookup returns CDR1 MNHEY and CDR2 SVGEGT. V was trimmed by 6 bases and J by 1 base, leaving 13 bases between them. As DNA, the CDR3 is TGTGCCAGCAGCTATGGCGGGTATGCCAAAAACATTCAGTACTTC. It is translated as CASSYGGYAKNIQYF.

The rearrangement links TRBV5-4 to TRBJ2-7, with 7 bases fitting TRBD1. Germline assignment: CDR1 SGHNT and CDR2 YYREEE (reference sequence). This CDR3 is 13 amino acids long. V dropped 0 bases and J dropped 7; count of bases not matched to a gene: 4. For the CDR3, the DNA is TGTGCCAGCAGCTTGGAGGGGGCCAGGGAGCAGTACTTC. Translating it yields CASSLEGAREQYF.

CDR3 residues: CASSSGQDGWLNSPLHF. Written as DNA, the CDR3 is TGCGCCAGCAGCTCAGGACAGGACGGGTGGTTGAATTCACCCCTCCACTTT. J is TRBJ1-6 and V is TRBV5-1, with TRBD1 matching 7 bases. With V trimmed by 3 bases and J by 7 bases, 13 bases remained unmatched. Germline V gene data show CDR1 as SGHRS and CDR2 as YFSETQ. The CDR3 sequence is 17 residues long. The whole variable domain, filled in from reference TRBV5-1 and TRBJ1-6, reads KAGVTQTPRYLIKTRGQQVTLSCSPISGHRSVSWYQQTPGQGLQFLFEYFSETQRNKGNFPGRFSGRQFSNSRSEMNVSTLELGDSALYLCASSSGQDGWLNSPLHFGNGTRLTVT.

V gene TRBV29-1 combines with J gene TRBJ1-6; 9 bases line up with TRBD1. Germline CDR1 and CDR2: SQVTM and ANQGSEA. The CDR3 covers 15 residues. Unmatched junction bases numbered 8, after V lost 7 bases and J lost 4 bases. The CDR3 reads CSGGQGGGYNSPLHF. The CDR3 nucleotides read TGCAGCGGGGGACAGGGAGGGGGTTATAATTCACCCCTCCACTTT.